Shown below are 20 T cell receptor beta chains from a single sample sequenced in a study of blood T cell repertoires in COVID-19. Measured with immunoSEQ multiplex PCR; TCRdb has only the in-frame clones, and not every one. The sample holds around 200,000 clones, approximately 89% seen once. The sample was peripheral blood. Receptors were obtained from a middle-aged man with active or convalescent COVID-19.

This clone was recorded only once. CDR3 residues: CSASVVGNRGKVYEQFF. For the CDR3, the DNA is TGCAGTGCTAGTGTTGTTGGTAACAGGGGAAAAGTCTATGAGCAGTTCTTC. The chain carries TRBV20-1 and TRBJ2-1; TRBD1 matches at 7 bases. Germline V gives CDR1 DFQATT, CDR2 SNEGSKA (reference sequence). After removal of 3 bases from V and 8 bases from J, the junction contained 19 bases not matched to a gene. CDR3 length equals 17 residues.

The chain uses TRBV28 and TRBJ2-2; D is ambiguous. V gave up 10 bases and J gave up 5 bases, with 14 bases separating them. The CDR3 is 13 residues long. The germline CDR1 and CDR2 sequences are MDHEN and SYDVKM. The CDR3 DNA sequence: TGTGCCACCGCCGGGTTTGCGACCGGGGAGCTGTTTTTT. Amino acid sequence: CATAGFATGELFF.

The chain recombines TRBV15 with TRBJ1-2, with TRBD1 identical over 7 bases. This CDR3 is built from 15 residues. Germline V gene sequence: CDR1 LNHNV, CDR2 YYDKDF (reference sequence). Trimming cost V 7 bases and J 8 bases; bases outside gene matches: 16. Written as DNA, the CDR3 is TGTGCCACCAACTTAGTACGACAGGGTTCACAAGGCTACACCTTC. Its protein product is CATNLVRQGSQGYTF.

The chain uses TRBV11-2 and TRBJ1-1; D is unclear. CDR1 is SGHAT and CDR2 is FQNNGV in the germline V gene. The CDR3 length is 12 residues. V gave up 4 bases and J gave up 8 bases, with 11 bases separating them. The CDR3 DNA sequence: TGTGCCAGCAGCTCCGCGGGCGGAGAAGCTTTCTTT. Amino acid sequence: CASSSAGGEAFF.

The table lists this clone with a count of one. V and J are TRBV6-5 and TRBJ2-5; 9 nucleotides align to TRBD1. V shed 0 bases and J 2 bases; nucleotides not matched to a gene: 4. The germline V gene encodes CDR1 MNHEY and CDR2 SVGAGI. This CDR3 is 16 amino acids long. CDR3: CASSYSRQGGQETQYF. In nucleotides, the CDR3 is TGTGCCAGCAGTTACTCGAGACAGGGGGGACAAGAGACCCAGTACTTC.

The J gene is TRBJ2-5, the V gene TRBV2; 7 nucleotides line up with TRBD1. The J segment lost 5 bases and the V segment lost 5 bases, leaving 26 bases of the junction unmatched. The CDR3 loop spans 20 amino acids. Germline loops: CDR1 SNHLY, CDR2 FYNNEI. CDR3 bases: TGTGCCAGCAGTCATCCGGGACAGAAGGGATCGGGTTTAAGGGGGGAGACCCAGTACTTC. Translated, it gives CASSHPGQKGSGLRGETQYF.

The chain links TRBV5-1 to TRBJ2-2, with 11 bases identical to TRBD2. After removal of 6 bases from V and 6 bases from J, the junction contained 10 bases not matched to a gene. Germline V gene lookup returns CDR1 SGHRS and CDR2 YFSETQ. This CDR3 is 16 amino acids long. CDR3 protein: CASKDPGLAAAGELFF. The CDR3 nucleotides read TGCGCCAGCAAAGACCCGGGACTAGCGGCCGCCGGGGAGCTGTTTTTT.

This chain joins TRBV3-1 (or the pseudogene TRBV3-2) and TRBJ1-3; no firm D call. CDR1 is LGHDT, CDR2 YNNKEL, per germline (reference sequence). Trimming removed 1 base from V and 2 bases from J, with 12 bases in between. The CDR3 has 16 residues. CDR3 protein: CASSQVAGGPGNTIYF. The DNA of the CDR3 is TGTGCCAGCAGCCAAGTGGCCGGAGGGCCTGGAAACACCATATATTTT.

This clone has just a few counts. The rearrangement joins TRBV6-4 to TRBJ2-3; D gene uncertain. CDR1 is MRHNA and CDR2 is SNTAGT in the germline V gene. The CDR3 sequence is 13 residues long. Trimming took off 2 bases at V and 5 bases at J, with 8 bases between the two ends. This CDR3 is CASSDKPEDTQYF. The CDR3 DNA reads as TGTGCCAGCAGTGACAAGCCCGAAGATACGCAGTATTTT.

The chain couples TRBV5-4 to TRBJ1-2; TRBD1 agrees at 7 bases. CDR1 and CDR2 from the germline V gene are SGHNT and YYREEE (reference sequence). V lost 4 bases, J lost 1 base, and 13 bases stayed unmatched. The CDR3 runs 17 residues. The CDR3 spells CASSALPARGLNYGYTF. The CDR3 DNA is TGTGCCAGCAGCGCATTACCAGCGAGGGGGCTTAACTATGGCTACACCTTC.

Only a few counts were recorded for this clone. In DNA form, the CDR3 reads TGTGCCAGCAGTTTAGCGGGGCAGGGGGCTAACTATGGCTACACCTTC. Its translation is CASSLAGQGANYGYTF. The chain joins TRBV28 to TRBJ1-2; 7 bases agree with TRBD1. The V gene's germline CDR1 is MDHEN and CDR2 SYDVKM. Germline trimming cut 2 bases from V and 0 bases from J; bases unmatched to any gene: 6. There are 16 residues in the CDR3.

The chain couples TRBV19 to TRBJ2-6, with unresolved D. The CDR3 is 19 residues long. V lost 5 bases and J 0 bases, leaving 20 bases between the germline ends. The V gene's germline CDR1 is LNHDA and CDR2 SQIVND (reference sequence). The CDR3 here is CASSLLGGFSRSGANVLTF. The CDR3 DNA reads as TGTGCCAGTAGTCTCCTCGGCGGATTTTCACGCTCTGGGGCCAACGTCCTGACTTTC.

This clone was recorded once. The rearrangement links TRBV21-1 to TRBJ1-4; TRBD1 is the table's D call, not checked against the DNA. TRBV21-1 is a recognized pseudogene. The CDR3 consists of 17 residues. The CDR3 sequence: CASSKGAITGHNEKLFF. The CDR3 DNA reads TGTGCCAGCAGCAAAGGAGCGATTACAGGGCATAATGAAAAACTGTTTTTT.

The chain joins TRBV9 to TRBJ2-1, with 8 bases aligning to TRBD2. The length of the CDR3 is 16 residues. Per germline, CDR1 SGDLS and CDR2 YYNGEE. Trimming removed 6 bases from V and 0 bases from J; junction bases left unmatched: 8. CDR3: CASTRAGGSSYNEQFF. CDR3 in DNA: TGTGCCAGCACCAGGGCGGGGGGAAGCTCCTACAATGAGCAGTTCTTC.

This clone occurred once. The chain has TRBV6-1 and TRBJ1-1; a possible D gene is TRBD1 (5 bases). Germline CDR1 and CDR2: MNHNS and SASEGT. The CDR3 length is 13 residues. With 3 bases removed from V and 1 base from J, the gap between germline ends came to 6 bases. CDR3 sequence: CASSEGQNTEAFF. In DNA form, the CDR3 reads TGTGCCAGCAGTGAGGGGCAGAACACTGAAGCTTTCTTT.

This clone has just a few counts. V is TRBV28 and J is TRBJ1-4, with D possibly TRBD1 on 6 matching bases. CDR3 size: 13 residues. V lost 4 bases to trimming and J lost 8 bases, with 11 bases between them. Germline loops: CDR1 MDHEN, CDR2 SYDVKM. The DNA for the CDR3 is TGTGCCAGCAGTTCTCAGGGGTGGGAAAAACTGTTTTTT. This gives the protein CASSSQGWEKLFF.

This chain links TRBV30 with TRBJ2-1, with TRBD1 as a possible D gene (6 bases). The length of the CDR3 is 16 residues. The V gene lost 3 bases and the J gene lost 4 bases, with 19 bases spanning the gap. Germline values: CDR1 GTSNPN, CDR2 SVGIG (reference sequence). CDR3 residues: CAWRQPIGTLYNEQFF. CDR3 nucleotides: TGTGCCTGGAGGCAACCTATCGGGACACTATACAATGAGCAGTTCTTC.

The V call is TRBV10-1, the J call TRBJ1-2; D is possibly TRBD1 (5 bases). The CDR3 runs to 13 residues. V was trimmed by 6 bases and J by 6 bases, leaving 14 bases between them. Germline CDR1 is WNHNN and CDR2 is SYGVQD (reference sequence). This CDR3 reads CASSSDSQHGYTF. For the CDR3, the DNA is TGCGCCAGCAGCAGCGACAGCCAGCATGGCTACACCTTC.

This CDR3 is CASSYGGYYGYTF. Here the CDR3 DNA reads TGTGCCAGCAGTTACGGGGGGTACTATGGCTACACCTTC. The chain links TRBV6-5 to TRBJ1-2; possible D gene TRBD1, 5 bases. The CDR3 consists of 13 residues. Trimming left V 2 bases short and J 3 bases short, with 7 bases between. Germline loops: CDR1 MNHEY, CDR2 SVGAGI.

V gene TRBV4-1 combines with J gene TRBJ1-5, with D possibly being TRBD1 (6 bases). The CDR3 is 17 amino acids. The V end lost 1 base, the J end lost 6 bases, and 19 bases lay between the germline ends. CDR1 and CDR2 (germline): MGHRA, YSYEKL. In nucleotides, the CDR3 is TGCGCCAGCAGCCAAGGTCAGGGGAAATCCCTTGGTCAGCCCCAGCATTTT. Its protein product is CASSQGQGKSLGQPQHF.